This T cell receptor (beta chain) appears in the sequencing data of a study of regulatory T cells in long-lasting Graves disease. Study-wide points: Peripheral blood alone, not thyroid tissue, underwent study.

Between the trimmed V and J ends, which lost 6 bases and 2 bases, there was a span of 8 bases. The CDR3 runs to 14 residues. Germline CDR1 is MDHEN and CDR2 is SYDVKM. On this clonotype: Antigen specificity is unknown.

HTBI primers from iRepertoire and Arm-PCR of CDR3 regions yielded the TCR beta libraries. A single record per CDR3 protein comes from TCRdb applying MiXCR to the multiplex PCR reads. The top ten hold around 18% of the sample, which has hundreds of thousands of distinct CDR3 sequences, about 16% seen once. Time point described: newly diagnosed GD, antithyroid drugs for less than 3 months. Scientists built the TCR library using RNA that was extracted from PBMCs. These same data were also listed under a study on T cells in Graves' hyperthyroidism and ophthalmopathy. As that study records: Orbital computed tomography and thyroid ultrasound, together with serum TRAb and thyroxine and clinical symptoms, were used for diagnoses. Blood also contained most expanded thyroid clonotypes above 0.001. A 13 V-J model separated ophthalmopathy from stable hyperthyroidism.

The sample was peripheral blood mononuclear cells (PBMCs), taken at new diagnosis, from a patient treated with antithyroid drugs. V and J are TRBV28 and TRBJ2-6; D call uncertain. The clonotype comes from a woman aged 25 to 39 with Graves disease. Here the CDR3 DNA reads TGTGCCAGCAGAGGCAGGCCTGGGGCCAACGTCCTGACTTTC. This sequence encodes CASRGRPGANVLTF. Full variable domain (outside the CDR3, taken from reference TRBV28 and TRBJ2-6): DVKVTQSSRYLVKRTGEKVFLECVQDMDHENMFWYRQDPGLGLRLIYFSYDVKMKEKGDIPEGYSVSREKKERFSLILESASTNQTSMYLCASRGRPGANVLTFGAGSRLTVL.